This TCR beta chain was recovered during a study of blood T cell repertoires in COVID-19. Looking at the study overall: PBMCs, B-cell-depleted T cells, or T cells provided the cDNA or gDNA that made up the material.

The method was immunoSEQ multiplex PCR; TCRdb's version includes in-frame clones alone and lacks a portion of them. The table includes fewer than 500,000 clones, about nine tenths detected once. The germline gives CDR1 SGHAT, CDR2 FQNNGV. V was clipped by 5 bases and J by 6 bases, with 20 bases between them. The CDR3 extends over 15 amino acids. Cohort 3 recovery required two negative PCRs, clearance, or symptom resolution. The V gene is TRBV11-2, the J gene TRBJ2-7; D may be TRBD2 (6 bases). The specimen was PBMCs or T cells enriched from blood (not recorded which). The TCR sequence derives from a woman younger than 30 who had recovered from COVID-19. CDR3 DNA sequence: TGTGCCAGCAGCCCCGGGAACGAGAGGCGGGGCGAGCAGTACTTC. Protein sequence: CASSPGNERRGEQYF.